This note documents a single T cell receptor beta chain sequence. Its antigen is still unknown. In the original analysis: Owing to the provision of junction-only sequences devoid of quality scores by immunoSEQ, filtering differed. Method: immunoSEQ multiplex PCR; TCRdb's copy keeps in-frame clones and lacks some. V, J and clone size were drawn from that table, and D and trimming were deduced from the DNA. The table includes over 800,000 clones, around 92% detected once. This sample is part of a study of shared clonotypes between healthy human individuals. About the research overall: Per donor, three plates held CD4 naive cells, three held CD4 memory, two held CD8 naive and one held CD8 memory.

CDR1 and CDR2 from the germline V gene are SGHDN and FVKESK. V dropped 5 bases and J dropped 5; count of bases not matched to a gene: 12. CDR3 length: 17 amino acids. Notes on the study in general: Large depth notwithstanding, sorted-subset sequencing proved incomplete by rarefaction. Lower generation probabilities were found for non-shared clonotypes than for those shared by all four donors.

In the naive CD8 group, cells lacked CD45RO and were positively selected for CCR7, so terminally differentiated effector memory CD45RA+ cells were left out. What was sequenced was naive CD8+ T cells sorted from blood. The rearrangement links TRBV14 to TRBJ2-5; TRBD1 aligns across 12 bases. The clonotype comes from a man under 40 in good health. As DNA, the CDR3 is TGTGCCAGCAGCTCTCGAAGGGGACAGGGGGCGTGGGAGACCCAGTACTTC. This sequence encodes CASSSRRGQGAWETQYF.